The 30 T cell receptor beta chains below were found in one sample sequenced in a study of blood T cells in healthy people across ages. A second PCR, run for about 7 to 11 cycles, used a sample-barcoded 5' primer plus a J-beta primer mix. TCRdb independently ran MiXCR on the 5' RACE reads; one entry per CDR3 protein. The data show roughly 500,000 distinct CDR3 sequences, with approximately 27% seen just once and approximately 18% held by the top ten. The sample taken for sequencing was blood. The receptors stem from a woman aged 70 to 79 in good health.

The chain combines TRBV7-8 with TRBJ2-1; unclear D gene. V shed 5 bases and J shed 5 bases, with 7 bases lying between them. Germline CDR1 is SGHVS and CDR2 is FQNEAQ. The CDR3 contains 12 residues. CDR3 residues: CASSRTDNEQFF. As DNA, the CDR3 is TGTGCCAGCAGCCGGACGGACAATGAGCAGTTCTTC.

The table lists this clonotype with a few counts. The gene calls are TRBV6-2 or TRBV6-3 and TRBJ2-5; the D gene is possibly TRBD1 (6 bases). Gene TRBJ2-7 matches the end of the DNA better, so the J call may be wrong. CDR3 length: 14 amino acids. Looked up from germline, CDR1 is MNHEY and CDR2 is SVGEGT. CDR3 sequence: CASSLFGQSYEQYF. In DNA, the CDR3 is TGTGCCAGCAGCCTATTCGGACAGTCCTACGAGCAGTACTTC.

The chain uses TRBV5-6 and TRBJ2-2, with D tentatively TRBD2 (5 bases). The germline V gene encodes CDR1 SGHDT and CDR2 YYEEEE. V lost 3 bases to trimming and J lost 7 bases, with 13 bases between them. The CDR3 totals 14 residues. CDR3 sequence (DNA): TGTGCCAGCAGCTCTGGGCGGGTACGCGGGGAGCTGTTTTTT. It specifies CASSSGRVRGELFF.

This clonotype was counted a few times. One end of the junction does not line up with germline, which may come from a read error. The rearrangement joins TRBV7-9 to TRBJ2-5; D is unclear. The DNA end favors TRBJ2-1, so the J call may be wrong. The germline V gene encodes CDR1 SEHNR and CDR2 FQNEAQ (reference sequence). CDR3 length: 15 residues. For the CDR3, the DNA is TGTACCAGCAGCTTAGTTAGCCAGGCTGGAGCGGAGCAGTTCTTC. As protein: CTSSLVSQAGAEQFF.

J is TRBJ2-7 and V is TRBV29-1; 11 positions match TRBD1. The CDR3 has 14 amino acids. V lost 2 bases, J lost 2 bases, and 2 bases stayed unmatched. Germline loops: CDR1 SQVTM, CDR2 ANQGSEA. DNA of the CDR3: TGCAGCGTTGAAAAGGGACAGGGGGCCTACGAGCAGTACTTC. Residues: CSVEKGQGAYEQYF.

This clonotype was observed a few times. The rearrangement joins TRBV7-2 to TRBJ2-1; a weak D match, TRBD2 (6 bases). The CDR3 is 15 amino acids. V dropped 2 bases and J dropped 2 bases, with 10 bases sitting between them. Germline V gene data show CDR1 as SGHTA and CDR2 as FQGNSA. Here the CDR3 DNA reads TGTGCCAGCAGCTTAAGCGGGCTTACCTACAATGAGCAGTTCTTC. It translates to CASSLSGLTYNEQFF. Complete variable domain (other parts from reference TRBV7-2 and TRBJ2-1): GAGVSQSPSNKVTEKGKDVELRCDPISGHTALYWYRQSLGQGLEFLIYFQGNSAPDKSGLPSDRFSAERTGGSVSTLTIQRTQQEDSAVYLCASSLSGLTYNEQFFGPGTRLTVL.

This clonotype occurred many times. The V call is TRBV29-1, the J call TRBJ2-5; 7 positions agree with TRBD2. CDR1 and CDR2 from the germline V gene are SQVTM and ANQGSEA. The V gene end was trimmed by 2 bases and the J gene end by 2 bases; junction bases not matched to a gene: 2. The CDR3 spans 13 residues. The CDR3: CSVEPGGQETQYF. The CDR3 nucleotides read TGCAGCGTTGAACCCGGGGGGCAAGAGACCCAGTACTTC.

The chain is built from TRBV30 and TRBJ2-5; no clear D gene. The end of the DNA aligns better with TRBJ2-1, so the J call may be wrong. Germline CDR1 reads GTSNPN; CDR2 reads SVGIG (reference sequence). This CDR3 region has 11 residues. The chain's CDR3 is CAWSVLREQFF. CDR3 bases: TGTGCCTGGAGTGTACTTAGAGAGCAGTTCTTC.

V is TRBV6-2 or TRBV6-3 and J is TRBJ2-7; possible D gene TRBD2, 5 bases. The V gene's germline CDR1 is MNHEY and CDR2 SVGEGT. The CDR3 has 17 amino acids. The V end was cut by 0 bases, the J end by 5 bases, with 20 bases between. CDR3 sequence reads: CASSYSTTASHRNEQYF. CDR3 bases: TGTGCCAGCAGTTACTCGACTACGGCTAGCCATCGAAACGAGCAGTACTTC.

This clonotype turned up a few times. The V call is TRBV21-1, the J call TRBJ2-7. TRBV21-1 is deemed a pseudogene. The CDR3 runs 14 residues. The CDR3 DNA reads TGTGCCAGCAGCAAAGAACCGAATTCCTACGAGCAGTACTTC. Residues: CASSKEPNSYEQYF.

This clonotype is a singleton in its sample. For the CDR3, the DNA is TGTGCCAGCTCACCATCACAGGGGGCGACCGGGGAGCTGTTTTTT. It is translated as CASSPSQGATGELFF. The rearrangement joins TRBV18 to TRBJ2-2; 9 positions agree with TRBD1. Germline V gene data show CDR1 as KGHSH and CDR2 as LQKENI. The J segment lost 5 bases and the V segment lost 2 bases, leaving 3 bases of the junction unmatched. The CDR3 has 15 amino acids.

The gene calls are TRBV9 and TRBJ2-3, with unresolved D. CDR3 length: 13 residues. Germline CDR1 and CDR2: SGDLS and YYNGEE. Trimming removed 2 bases at V and 2 bases at J, with 6 bases between. The CDR3, as DNA: TGTGCCAGCAGCGTGGGCACCACAGATACGCAGTATTTT. This encodes CASSVGTTDTQYF. Full variable domain (rest looked up from reference TRBV9 and TRBJ2-3): DSGVTQTPKHLITATGQRVTLRCSPRSGDLSVYWYQQSLDQGLQFLIQYYNGEERAKGNILERFSAQQFPDLHSELNLSSLELGDSALYFCASSVGTTDTQYFGPGTRLTVL.

This chain joins TRBV9 and TRBJ2-5; D is perhaps TRBD1 (6 bases). This CDR3 contains 14 residues. The germline V gene encodes CDR1 SGDLS and CDR2 YYNGEE. Between the trimmed V and J ends, which lost 2 bases and 5 bases, there was a span of 13 bases. The CDR3 loop is CASSVSGALETQYF. The CDR3 nucleotides read TGTGCCAGCAGCGTCTCAGGGGCGTTGGAGACCCAGTACTTC.

The rearrangement joins TRBV27 to TRBJ1-5; the match to TRBD1 covers 9 bases. Trimming at V came to 8 bases and at J to 5 bases, leaving 4 bases not matched to a gene. The germline V gene encodes CDR1 MNHEY and CDR2 SMNVEV (reference sequence). There are 13 residues in the CDR3. CDR3 DNA: TGTGCCAGCGGCTGGGACAGGGATCAGCCCCAGCATTTT. Translated: CASGWDRDQPQHF.

The sample holds a few counts of this clonotype. The J gene is TRBJ1-5, the V gene TRBV20-1, with D hard to call. The CDR3 runs to 14 residues. Trimming cost V 1 base and J 2 bases, with 9 bases left between them. CDR1 and CDR2 (germline): DFQATT, SNEGSKA (reference sequence). The CDR3 is CSARGGGGNQPQHF. The CDR3, as DNA: TGCAGTGCTAGAGGGGGTGGCGGCAATCAGCCCCAGCATTTT.

A few counts support this clonotype. The chain recombines TRBV6-6 with TRBJ2-7, with 7 bases fitting TRBD1. Germline-derived CDR1 and CDR2 are MNHNY and SVGAGI (reference sequence). The CDR3 extends over 12 amino acids. Losses at the gene ends were 5 bases for V and 9 bases for J; bases not matched to a gene: 7. CDR3 DNA sequence: TGTGCCAGCAGTCTCGGGACAGTGGGGCAGTACTTC. It translates to CASSLGTVGQYF.

A word on this clonotype: The germline gene is not matched at one end of the junction; a read error may be the cause. J is TRBJ2-5 and V is TRBV5-1; TRBD1 might be the D (6 bases). The CDR3 is 15 amino acids. Germline assignment: CDR1 SGHRS and CDR2 YFSETQ. This CDR3 is CASSLPGVISEAQYF. The DNA for the CDR3 is TGCGCCAGCAGCTTGCCAGGGGTAATCTCAGAGGCCCAGTACTTC.

This clonotype was observed a handful of times. This chain joins TRBV27 and TRBJ1-4; TRBD1 is a possible D gene (6 bases). Germline CDR1 reads MNHEY; CDR2 reads SMNVEV (reference sequence). This CDR3 has 15 amino acids. V lost 6 bases and J lost 4, with 15 bases in between. The CDR3: CASSFNRDINEKLFF. The CDR3 DNA reads as TGTGCCAGCAGCTTCAACCGGGACATTAATGAAAAACTGTTTTTT.

V and J are TRBV20-1 and TRBJ2-1; 8 nucleotides align to TRBD2. Losses at the gene ends were 2 bases for V and 4 bases for J; bases not matched to a gene: 16. Looked up from germline, CDR1 is DFQATT and CDR2 is SNEGSKA (reference sequence). The CDR3 runs to 18 residues. The CDR3 here is CSARIGSSGAEIYNEQFF. CDR3 DNA: TGCAGTGCTAGAATTGGGAGTAGCGGGGCCGAAATTTACAATGAGCAGTTCTTC.

This chain joins TRBV5-5 and TRBJ1-6; D uncertain. V lost 4 bases, J lost 5 bases, and 10 bases lay in between. The CDR3 loop spans 14 amino acids. Germline V gene sequence: CDR1 SGHKS, CDR2 YYEKEE (reference sequence). The CDR3 DNA sequence: TGTGCCAGCAGCCGGGGTGAGGATAATTCACCCCTCCACTTT. Protein sequence: CASSRGEDNSPLHF.

This clonotype has a handful of counts. The CDR3 region is CSARLLLRSTDTQYF. The DNA for the CDR3 is TGCAGTGCTAGGCTACTGCTCAGGAGCACAGATACGCAGTATTTT. The chain joins TRBV20-1 to TRBJ2-3; D is uncertain. Per germline, CDR1 DFQATT and CDR2 SNEGSKA (reference sequence). V lost 3 bases and J lost 0, with 13 bases in between. The CDR3 is 15 amino acids.

This clonotype was observed a few times. The chain carries TRBV5-1 and TRBJ2-5, with D tentatively TRBD1 or TRBD2 (5 bases each). This CDR3 has 15 residues. The germline V gene encodes CDR1 SGHRS and CDR2 YFSETQ. Deletions cut 2 bases from V and 5 bases from J, with 16 bases between. The CDR3 protein is CASSFQTGPGETQYF. The CDR3, as DNA: TGCGCCAGCAGCTTCCAAACGGGACCGGGGGAGACCCAGTACTTC.

This clonotype occurred a few times. A junction boundary mismatches the germline segment, possibly from a read error. This sequence joins TRBV24-1 and TRBJ2-5, with D possibly matching TRBD2 (6 bases). This CDR3 contains 16 residues. Per germline, CDR1 KGHDR and CDR2 SFDVKD. CDR3 region: CATSDPTSTRQETRYF. The CDR3 DNA follows: TGTGCCACCAGTGACCCAACCTCGACTAGACAAGAGACCCGGTACTTC.

The CDR3 loop is CSARDRPGGPYEQYF. CDR3 bases: TGCAGTGCTAGAGATCGGCCAGGGGGTCCCTACGAGCAGTACTTC. The chain carries TRBV20-1 and TRBJ2-5; 7 bases align to TRBD1. The end of the DNA is better explained by TRBJ2-7, so the J call may be wrong. The CDR3 totals 15 residues. Germline V gene sequence: CDR1 DFQATT, CDR2 SNEGSKA (reference sequence).

J is TRBJ2-5 and V is TRBV7-2, with 8 bases aligning to TRBD2. CDR3 length: 15 residues. The V gene end was trimmed by 4 bases and the J gene end by 4 bases; junction bases not matched to a gene: 8. Germline CDR1 and CDR2: SGHTA and FQGNSA. As DNA, the CDR3 is TGTGCCAGCAGCTCCGCGCGGGGGGCCTTAGAGACCCAGTACTTC. Protein: CASSSARGALETQYF.

This clonotype was detected a few times. The V call is TRBV7-9, the J call TRBJ2-1, with TRBD1 identical over 7 bases. The J call is doubtful: the DNA matches TRBJ2-7 better. Looked up from germline, CDR1 is SEHNR and CDR2 is FQNEAQ (reference sequence). The CDR3 extends over 16 amino acids. The CDR3 DNA is TGTGCCAGCAGCCCCCGACCGACAGGGTCCCTCTACGAGCAGTACTTC. Its protein is CASSPRPTGSLYEQYF.

The chain combines TRBV5-6 with TRBJ1-2; D call uncertain. V was pared by 3 bases and J by 6 bases, with 15 bases between. Per germline, CDR1 SGHDT and CDR2 YYEEEE. This CDR3 has 14 amino acids. The CDR3 is CASSYLSGFDGYTF. CDR3 coding DNA: TGTGCCAGCAGCTATCTTAGCGGGTTTGATGGCTACACCTTC. Using reference TRBV5-6 and TRBJ1-2 for the parts outside the CDR3, the full variable domain is DAGVTQSPTHLIKTRGQQVTLRCSPKSGHDTVSWYQQALGQGPQFIFQYYEEEERQRGNFPDRFSGHQFPNYSSELNVNALLLGDSALYLCASSYLSGFDGYTFGSGTRLTVV.

The J gene is TRBJ2-3, the V gene TRBV10-3; D may be TRBD1 or TRBD2 (6 bases each). The CDR3 is made up of 16 amino acids. Germline V CDR1 and CDR2: ENHRY, SYGVKD. The V end was cut by 2 bases, the J end by 3 bases, with 15 bases between. As DNA, the CDR3 is TGTGCCATCAGTGAGCAGACGGGGGCAAAGACAGATACGCAGTATTTT. Encoded protein: CAISEQTGAKTDTQYF.

This sequence joins TRBV19 and TRBJ1-1, with TRBD1 matching over 7 bases. V shed 6 bases and J 1 base; nucleotides not matched to a gene: 8. Germline CDR1 and CDR2: LNHDA and SQIVND (reference sequence). The CDR3 contains 15 residues. In nucleotides, the CDR3 is TGTGCCAGTAGCCTTGGGTGGACAGGGAACACTGAAGCTTTCTTT. Protein: CASSLGWTGNTEAFF.

The chain carries TRBV4-3 and TRBJ1-3; possibly TRBD1 for D (6 bases). Per germline, CDR1 LGHNA and CDR2 YSLEER. Trimming took 3 bases from V and 0 from J, leaving 21 bases between them. The CDR3 sequence is 19 residues long. Here the CDR3 DNA reads TGCGCCAGCAGCCACCGGGGCCCAGGGAGGGGGACCTCTGGAAACACCATATATTTT. Its protein is CASSHRGPGRGTSGNTIYF.